The subject of this entry is one T cell receptor (beta chain). PCR employed 60 Vbeta and 13 Jbeta primers. In the authors' workflow: In a later analysis, of around 80 million unique beta chains, 9 million to 11 million appeared in at least two donors. Here immunoSEQ multiplex PCR was the method, and the copy in TCRdb shows in-frame clones only, minus some. V and J calls and clone size are copied from that table; D and trimming were computed from the DNA. The sample lists about 140,000 clones, about 80% occurring once. The CDR3 sequence is 14 residues long. Germline-derived CDR1 and CDR2 are MNHNS and SASEGT. V lost 3 bases and J 2 bases, leaving 10 bases between the germline ends. These data come from a study of cytomegalovirus exposure and HLA in healthy donors.

The chain employs TRBV6-1 and TRBJ1-2; D is undetermined. The sequenced sample consisted of PBMCs. The receptor was isolated from a young man in good health and CMV-seronegative. DNA of the CDR3: TGTGCCAGCAGTGAGTCGAGGAGCAACTATGGCTACACCTTC. This sequence encodes CASSESRSNYGYTF.